The rows below give T cell receptor beta chains drawn from one sample of a study of blood T cell repertoires in COVID-19. Sequenced by immunoSEQ multiplex PCR; TCRdb stores in-frame clones only, minus some. The profile shows tens of thousands of clones, approximately 84% of them singletons. Specimen: peripheral blood. Receptors were obtained from a human donor in a cohort sampled during active COVID-19. CDR3s include the opening cysteine and the closing phenylalanine or tryptophan. D genes are given only for firm matches. Rows give clone size only sometimes, using once, few, many, or a class for an expanded clone.

D gene: .; clone size: .; V gene: TRBV6-4; J gene: TRBJ2-2; CDR3 DNA: TGTGCCAGCAGTGAAGCGGAGAACACCGGGGAGCTGTTTTTT; CDR3 protein: CASSEAENTGELFF
D gene: .; clone size: few; V gene: TRBV11-2; J gene: TRBJ2-7; CDR3 DNA: TGTGCCAGCAGCCTCATTAGCGAGCAGTACTTC; CDR3 protein: CASSLISEQYF
D gene: .; clone size: .; V gene: TRBV9; J gene: TRBJ2-1; CDR3 DNA: TGTGCCAGCAGCGTAGGGCAGGGATGGGTTAATGAGCAGTTCTTC; CDR3 protein: CASSVGQGWVNEQFF
D gene: .; clone size: .; V gene: TRBV14; J gene: TRBJ1-6; CDR3 DNA: TGTGCCAGCAGCCAGATGAACCTGGAGTCACCCCTCCACTTT; CDR3 protein: CASSQMNLESPLHF
D gene: TRBD1; clone size: .; V gene: TRBV7-2; J gene: TRBJ1-2; CDR3 DNA: TGTGCCAGCAGCTTGGCCGGGACAGGGGACTATGGCTACACCTTC; CDR3 protein: CASSLAGTGDYGYTF
D gene: TRBD1; clone size: .; V gene: TRBV6-5; J gene: TRBJ1-2; CDR3 DNA: TGTGCCAGCAGTCGCGGACAGGGAGCATATGGCTACACCTTC; CDR3 protein: CASSRGQGAYGYTF
D gene: TRBD2; clone size: .; V gene: TRBV30; J gene: TRBJ2-1; CDR3 DNA: TGTGCCTGGAACGGACTAGCGGGAGGGCCAGTGGGTGAGCAGTTCTTC; CDR3 protein: CAWNGLAGGPVGEQFF
D gene: .; clone size: .; V gene: TRBV11-2; J gene: TRBJ1-3; CDR3 DNA: TGTGCCAGCAGCCTCATCTTCAGGGTTTCGAATGGAAACACCATATATTTT; CDR3 protein: CASSLIFRVSNGNTIYF
D gene: TRBD2; clone size: .; V gene: TRBV7-9; J gene: TRBJ2-7; CDR3 DNA: TGTGCCAGCAGCTCTGGGAGGGCCGAGCAGTACTTC; CDR3 protein: CASSSGRAEQYF
D gene: .; clone size: .; V gene: TRBV15; J gene: TRBJ1-1; CDR3 DNA: TGTGCCACCAGCAGAGATCATTCCGGGATTGAAGCTTTCTTT; CDR3 protein: CATSRDHSGIEAFF
D gene: .; clone size: .; V gene: TRBV27; J gene: TRBJ2-7; CDR3 DNA: TGTGCCAGCAGTTTATCGAAAGGGACACTATCCTACGAGCAGTACTTC; CDR3 protein: CASSLSKGTLSYEQYF
D gene: TRBD1; clone size: .; V gene: TRBV14; J gene: TRBJ2-5; CDR3 DNA: TGTGCCAGCAGACCCCTCGGACAGGACGTCCAAGAGACCCAGTACTTC; CDR3 protein: CASRPLGQDVQETQYF
D gene: TRBD1; clone size: .; V gene: TRBV4-3; J gene: TRBJ1-2; CDR3 DNA: TGCGCCAGCAGCCAAGATTCTGCGACAGGGAATGGCTACACCTTC; CDR3 protein: CASSQDSATGNGYTF
D gene: .; clone size: .; V gene: TRBV6-5; J gene: TRBJ1-2; CDR3 DNA: TGTGCCAGCACCCCACAAAAGGGGCTTGACTATGGCTACACCTTC; CDR3 protein: CASTPQKGLDYGYTF
D gene: .; clone size: .; V gene: TRBV6-2/TRBV6-3; J gene: TRBJ1-1; CDR3 DNA: TGTGCCAGCAGTCGGGCAGGGTCGATCACTGAAGCTTTCTTT; CDR3 protein: CASSRAGSITEAFF
D gene: .; clone size: .; V gene: TRBV6-2/TRBV6-3; J gene: TRBJ1-3; CDR3 DNA: TGTGCCAGCAGTTCGCCAGGCCGCTCTGGAAACACCATATATTTT; CDR3 protein: CASSSPGRSGNTIYF
D gene: .; clone size: few; V gene: TRBV7-2; J gene: TRBJ1-6; CDR3 DNA: TGTGCCAGCAGCCATTATAATTCACCCCTCCACTTT; CDR3 protein: CASSHYNSPLHF
D gene: .; clone size: .; V gene: TRBV15; J gene: TRBJ1-4; CDR3 DNA: TGTGCCACCAGCATCTCTTCAGGGGAAGGGGAAAAACTGTTTTTT; CDR3 protein: CATSISSGEGEKLFF
D gene: TRBD1; clone size: .; V gene: TRBV4-1; J gene: TRBJ1-1; CDR3 DNA: TGCGCCAGCAGCCAAGACGCCGGGACAGGGAACACTGAAGCTTTCTTT; CDR3 protein: CASSQDAGTGNTEAFF
D gene: TRBD2; clone size: .; V gene: TRBV5-1; J gene: TRBJ2-3; CDR3 DNA: TGCGCCAGCAGCCGGGGACTAAGCACAGATACGCAGTATTTT; CDR3 protein: CASSRGLSTDTQYF
D gene: TRBD1; clone size: .; V gene: TRBV18; J gene: TRBJ1-1; CDR3 DNA: TGTGCCAGCTCATCAGGGACAGGGGAAGCTTTCTTT; CDR3 protein: CASSSGTGEAFF
D gene: TRBD2; clone size: .; V gene: TRBV30; J gene: TRBJ2-3; CDR3 DNA: TGTGCCTGGAGTGTGGGGGCTAGCGGGAGCTGGGATACGCAGTATTTT; CDR3 protein: CAWSVGASGSWDTQYF
D gene: TRBD1; clone size: .; V gene: TRBV19; J gene: TRBJ2-7; CDR3 DNA: TGTGCCACAGGACAGGGGAGCTCCTACGAGCAGTACTTC; CDR3 protein: CATGQGSSYEQYF
D gene: .; clone size: .; V gene: TRBV3-1/TRBV3-2; J gene: TRBJ2-6; CDR3 DNA: TGTGCCAGCAGCCAAGCCTTTTCTGGGGCCAACGTCCTGACTTTC; CDR3 protein: CASSQAFSGANVLTF
D gene: .; clone size: .; V gene: TRBV3-1/TRBV3-2; J gene: TRBJ1-4; CDR3 DNA: TGTGCCAGCAGCCAAGTAGGTGGGCAAGGTGCAACTAATGAAAAACTGTTTTTT; CDR3 protein: CASSQVGGQGATNEKLFF
D gene: TRBD1; clone size: .; V gene: TRBV6-5; J gene: TRBJ2-7; CDR3 DNA: TGTGCCAGCAGTTTCCTGGGACAGCGCTACGAGCAGTACTTC; CDR3 protein: CASSFLGQRYEQYF
D gene: .; clone size: .; V gene: TRBV27; J gene: TRBJ2-7; CDR3 DNA: TGTGCCAGCAGTTCCCTCGCCACGAGTCCCTACGAGCAGTACTTC; CDR3 protein: CASSSLATSPYEQYF
D gene: TRBD1; clone size: .; V gene: TRBV5-4; J gene: TRBJ1-1; CDR3 DNA: TGTGCCAGCAGCACTGGGACAGGGAACACTGAAGCTTTCTTT; CDR3 protein: CASSTGTGNTEAFF
D gene: .; clone size: .; V gene: TRBV13; J gene: TRBJ2-3; CDR3 DNA: TGTGCCAGCAGCCTTACTAACGGAGCCCTCACAGATACGCAGTATTTT; CDR3 protein: CASSLTNGALTDTQYF
D gene: TRBD1; clone size: .; V gene: TRBV6-2/TRBV6-3; J gene: TRBJ2-7; CDR3 DNA: TGTGCCAGCAGTTACTCGGGACAGGCCTCCTACGAGCAGTACTTC; CDR3 protein: CASSYSGQASYEQYF
D gene: .; clone size: .; V gene: TRBV6-5; J gene: TRBJ2-7; CDR3 DNA: TGTGCCAGCAGAAGCCGTTACGAGCAGTACTTC; CDR3 protein: CASRSRYEQYF
D gene: .; clone size: .; V gene: TRBV4-1; J gene: TRBJ2-2; CDR3 DNA: TGCGCCAGCAGCCAAGATCTAACTATTTCCGGGGAGCTGTTTTTT; CDR3 protein: CASSQDLTISGELFF
D gene: TRBD2; clone size: .; V gene: TRBV9; J gene: TRBJ2-5; CDR3 DNA: TGTGCCAGCAGCCCCCAGACTAGCGGGGGCAGGTGGACCCAGTACTTC; CDR3 protein: CASSPQTSGGRWTQYF
D gene: TRBD2; clone size: .; V gene: TRBV6-6; J gene: TRBJ2-1; CDR3 DNA: TGTGCCAGCAGGTCCGGGACTAGTAGTCATGATGAGCAGTTCTTC; CDR3 protein: CASRSGTSSHDEQFF
D gene: TRBD1; clone size: .; V gene: TRBV15; J gene: TRBJ1-3; CDR3 DNA: TGTGCCACCAGCCAGGGGGACAATGGAGTCGGAAACACCATATATTTT; CDR3 protein: CATSQGDNGVGNTIYF
D gene: .; clone size: .; V gene: TRBV28; J gene: TRBJ1-5; CDR3 DNA: TGTGCCAGCAGTCCTGACAGGACCACCGATCAGCCCCAGCATTTT; CDR3 protein: CASSPDRTTDQPQHF
D gene: .; clone size: .; V gene: TRBV6-2/TRBV6-3; J gene: TRBJ2-7; CDR3 DNA: TGTGCCAGCAGCCACAGGGACGAGCAGTATTTC; CDR3 protein: CASSHRDEQYF
D gene: .; clone size: .; V gene: TRBV3-1/TRBV3-2; J gene: TRBJ1-1; CDR3 DNA: TGTGCCAGCAGCCAAGACTCCAGGGCGGTCACTGAAGCTTTCTTT; CDR3 protein: CASSQDSRAVTEAFF
D gene: TRBD2; clone size: .; V gene: TRBV18; J gene: TRBJ2-7; CDR3 DNA: TGTGCCAGCTCACCAGCCCAGCGGGGCCCCTACGAGCAGTACTTC; CDR3 protein: CASSPAQRGPYEQYF